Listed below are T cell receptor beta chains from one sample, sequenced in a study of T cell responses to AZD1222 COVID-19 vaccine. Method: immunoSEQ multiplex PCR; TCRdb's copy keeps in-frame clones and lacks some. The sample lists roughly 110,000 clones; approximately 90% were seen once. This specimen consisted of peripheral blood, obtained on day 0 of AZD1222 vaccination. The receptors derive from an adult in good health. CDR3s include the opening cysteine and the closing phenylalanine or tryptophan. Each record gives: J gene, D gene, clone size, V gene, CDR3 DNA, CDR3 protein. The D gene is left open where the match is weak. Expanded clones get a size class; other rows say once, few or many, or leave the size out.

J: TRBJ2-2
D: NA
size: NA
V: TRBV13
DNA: TGTGCCAGCAGCCCAAGGACAGTGCCCGGGGAGCTGTTTTTT
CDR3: CASSPRTVPGELFF

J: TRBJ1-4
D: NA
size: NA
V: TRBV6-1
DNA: TGTGCCAGCAGTTATGGCAGTGAAAAACTGTTTTTT
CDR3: CASSYGSEKLFF

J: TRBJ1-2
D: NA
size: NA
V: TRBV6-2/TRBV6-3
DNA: TGTGCCAGCAGTTCACCCAGGAATTCTAACTATGGCTACACCTTC
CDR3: CASSSPRNSNYGYTF

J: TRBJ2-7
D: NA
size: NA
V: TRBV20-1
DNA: TGCAGTGCTAGTCAGGCGGGGACGCCCTACGAGCAGTACTTC
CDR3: CSASQAGTPYEQYF

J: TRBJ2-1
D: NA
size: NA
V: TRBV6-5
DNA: TGTGCCAGCAGCCTCCCCGGGACTCGGACGAATGAGCAGTTCTTC
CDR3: CASSLPGTRTNEQFF

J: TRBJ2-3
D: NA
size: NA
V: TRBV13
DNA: TGTGCCAGCAGCTCTTTAGGAACTAGAGACCTATATACGCAGTATTTT
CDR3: CASSSLGTRDLYTQYF

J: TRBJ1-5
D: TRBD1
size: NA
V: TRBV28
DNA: TGTGCCAGCAGCGACTCTGGCAGGGGGGACAATCAGCCCCAGCATTTT
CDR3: CASSDSGRGDNQPQHF

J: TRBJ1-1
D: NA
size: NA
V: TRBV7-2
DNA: TGTGCCAGCAGCTTAACAGCCCTGAACACTGAAGCTTTCTTT
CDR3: CASSLTALNTEAFF

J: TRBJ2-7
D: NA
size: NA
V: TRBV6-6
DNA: TGTGCCAGCAGTTACTCCCTTGAGTCCTACGAGCAGTACTTC
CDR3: CASSYSLESYEQYF

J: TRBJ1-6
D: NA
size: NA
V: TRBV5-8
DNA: TGTGCCAGTCCTCGATCACCGAGGGGTAATTCACCCCTCCACTTT
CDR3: CASPRSPRGNSPLHF

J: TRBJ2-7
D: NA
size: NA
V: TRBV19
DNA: TGTGCCAGTAGTATCCTGCTCCAGGGGACCCACGAGCAGTACTTC
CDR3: CASSILLQGTHEQYF

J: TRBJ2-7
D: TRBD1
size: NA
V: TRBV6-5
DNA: TGTGCCAGCAGCCCAGGGGGCGAGCAGTACTTC
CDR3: CASSPGGEQYF

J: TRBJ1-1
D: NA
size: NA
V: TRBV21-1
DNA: TGTGCCAGCAGCAATCAACGGACAGGTAAAGCTTTCTTT
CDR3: CASSNQRTGKAFF

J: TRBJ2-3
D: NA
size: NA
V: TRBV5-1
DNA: TGCGCCAGCAGCCGGGACATCACAGATACGCAGTATTTT
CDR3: CASSRDITDTQYF

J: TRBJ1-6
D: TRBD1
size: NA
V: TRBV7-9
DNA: TGTGCCAGCAGCCCCACGACAGGGAATTCACCCCTCCACTTT
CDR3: CASSPTTGNSPLHF

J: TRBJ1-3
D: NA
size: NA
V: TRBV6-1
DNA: TGTGCCAGCAGTGAAACACAAGCTGGAAACACCATATATTTT
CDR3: CASSETQAGNTIYF

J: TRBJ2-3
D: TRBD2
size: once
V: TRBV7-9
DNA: TGTGCCAGCAGCTTAAGGGAGCTAGCGGGGCATAGCACAGATACGCAGTATTTT
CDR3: CASSLRELAGHSTDTQYF

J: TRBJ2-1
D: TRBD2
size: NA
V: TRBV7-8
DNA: TGTGCCAGCAGCTTGACGGCGGGGGGGCGGGATGAGCAGTTCTTC
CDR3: CASSLTAGGRDEQFF

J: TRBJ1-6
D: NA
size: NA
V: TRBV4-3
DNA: TGCGCCAGCAGCCAGCCCGGTTCACCCCTCCACTTT
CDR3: CASSQPGSPLHF

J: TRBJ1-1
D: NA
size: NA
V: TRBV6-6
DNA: TGTGCCAGCAGTTCGGGGGTGAACACTGAAGCTTTCTTT
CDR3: CASSSGVNTEAFF

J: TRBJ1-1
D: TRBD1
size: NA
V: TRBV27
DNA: TGTGCCTCCAGGGGGGGAATCAACACTGAAGCTTTCTTT
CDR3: CASRGGINTEAFF

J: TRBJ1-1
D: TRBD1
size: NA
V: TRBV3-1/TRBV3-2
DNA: TGTGCCAGCAGCCATGTCGGACAGGGACTAGAAGCTTTCTTT
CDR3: CASSHVGQGLEAFF

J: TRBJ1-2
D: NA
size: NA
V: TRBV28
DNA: TGTGCCAGCAGTTTATGGTCAGAGAACTATGGCTACACCTTC
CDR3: CASSLWSENYGYTF

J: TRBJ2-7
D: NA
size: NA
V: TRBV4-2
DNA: TGTGCCAGCAGCCAAGGGACAGGTGGAGGGCTCGAGCAGTACTTC
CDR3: CASSQGTGGGLEQYF

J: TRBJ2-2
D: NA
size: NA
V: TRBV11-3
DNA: TGTGCCAGCAGCTTCCAAACAGGGTTTAGAACCGGGGAGCTGTTTTTT
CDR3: CASSFQTGFRTGELFF

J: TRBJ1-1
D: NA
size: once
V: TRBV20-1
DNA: TGCAGTGCTAGTGGGCCCAGGGAAGCAGCTTTCTTT
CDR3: CSASGPREAAFF